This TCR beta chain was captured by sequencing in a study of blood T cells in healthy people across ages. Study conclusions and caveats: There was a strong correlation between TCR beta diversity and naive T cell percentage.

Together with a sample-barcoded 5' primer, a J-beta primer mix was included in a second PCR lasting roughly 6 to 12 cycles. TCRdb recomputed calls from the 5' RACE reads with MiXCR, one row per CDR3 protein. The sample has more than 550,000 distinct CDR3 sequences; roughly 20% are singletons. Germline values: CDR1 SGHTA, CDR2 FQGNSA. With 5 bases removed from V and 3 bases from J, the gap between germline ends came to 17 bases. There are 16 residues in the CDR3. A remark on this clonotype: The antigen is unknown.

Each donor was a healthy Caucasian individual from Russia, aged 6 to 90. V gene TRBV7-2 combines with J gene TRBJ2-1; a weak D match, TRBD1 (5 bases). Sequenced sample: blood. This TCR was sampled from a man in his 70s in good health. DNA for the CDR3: TGTGCCAGCAGCCCACAGGACCCCCCACTCTACAATGAGCAGTTCTTC. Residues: CASSPQDPPLYNEQFF.